Presented here are 32 T cell receptor beta chains from one specimen sequenced in a study of blood T cell repertoires in COVID-19. Sequencing used immunoSEQ multiplex PCR; TCRdb keeps in-frame clones, though not all of them. The table lists about 320,000 clones, around 90% of them singletons. The sequenced sample was PBMCs or T cells enriched from blood (not recorded which). These TCRs come from a man aged 55 to 70 who had recovered from COVID-19.

V is TRBV7-3 and J is TRBJ2-2; tentative D call: TRBD2 (5 bases). The germline CDR1 and CDR2 sequences are SGHTA and FQGTGA. The CDR3 runs 15 residues. The V and J ends lost 6 bases and 0 bases respectively, with 11 bases between them. CDR3 DNA: TGTGCCAGCAGGGCCGGGCGGGCGAACACCGGGGAGCTGTTTTTT. Amino acids: CASRAGRANTGELFF.

CDR3: CASNRREVMNTEAFF. The CDR3 nucleotides read TGTGCCAGCAACAGGAGGGAGGTCATGAACACTGAAGCTTTCTTT. The chain is built from TRBV7-8 and TRBJ1-1; D is possibly TRBD1 (5 bases). The V end was cut by 7 bases, the J end by 0 bases, with 15 bases between. CDR1 SGHVS and CDR2 FQNEAQ come from the germline V gene. The CDR3 covers 15 residues.

This clone was detected many times. The chain uses TRBV7-5 and TRBJ1-4; TRBD1, the table's D call, lacks a check against the DNA. TRBV7-5 is an annotated pseudogene. The CDR3 is 15 amino acids. The DNA for the CDR3 is TGTGTCAGAAGCGCAAACAGGTCGACTAATGAAAAACTGTTTTTT. As protein: CVRSANRSTNEKLFF.

The rearrangement uses TRBV6-5 and TRBJ1-2, with a weak D call TRBD1 (5 bases). From germline, CDR1 is MNHEY and CDR2 SVGAGI. This CDR3 has 15 residues. Deletions cut 2 bases from V and 0 bases from J, with 10 bases between. This CDR3 is CASSYTRGTNYGYTF. The CDR3 DNA follows: TGTGCCAGCAGTTACACTCGGGGGACTAACTATGGCTACACCTTC.

The chain is built from TRBV7-9 and TRBJ2-3; TRBD1 is a possible D gene (6 bases). CDR1 SEHNR and CDR2 FQNEAQ come from the germline V gene (reference sequence). The CDR3 runs to 14 residues. V was pared by 0 bases and J by 5 bases, with 9 bases between. Here the CDR3 DNA reads TGTGCCAGCAGCTTAGCAGGGGGTGGAGATACGCAGTATTTT. This codes for CASSLAGGGDTQYF.

This clone was recorded only once. V usage is TRBV19 and J usage is TRBJ1-5; D uncertain. CDR3 length: 17 amino acids. Trimming took 3 bases from V and 5 from J, leaving 20 bases between them. Germline assignment: CDR1 LNHDA and CDR2 SQIVND (reference sequence). As DNA, the CDR3 is TGTGCCAGTAGTATGCAACTCCCCGGGTTCGGTCATCAGCCCCAGCATTTT. Its translation is CASSMQLPGFGHQPQHF.

V is TRBV6-1 and J is TRBJ2-3; TRBD2 matches at 15 bases. The CDR3 extends over 17 amino acids. V shed 4 bases, J shed 4 bases, and the junction held 6 bases outside the gene matches. Germline CDR1 is MNHNS and CDR2 is SASEGT. CDR3 nucleotides: TGTGCCAGCAGTGGGCCGGGACTAGCGGGAGGAGCAGATACGCAGTATTTT. It is translated as CASSGPGLAGGADTQYF.

The chain links TRBV21-1 to TRBJ2-1; the tabulated D call, TRBD1, remains unverified against the DNA. TRBV21-1 has pseudogene status. The CDR3 runs to 16 residues. The CDR3 DNA reads TGTGCCAGCAGCAACTCCCGGGACAGAGACTACAATGAGCAGTTCTTC. It yields the protein CASSNSRDRDYNEQFF.

This chain joins TRBV4-1 and TRBJ1-6, with D maybe TRBD1 (5 bases). Germline V gene data show CDR1 as MGHRA and CDR2 as YSYEKL. Trimming pared 0 bases from V and 0 bases from J, leaving 12 bases between. The CDR3 is 18 amino acids. The CDR3 nucleotides are TGCGCCAGCAGCCAAGATCCAGGGATGAGCTCCTATAATTCACCCCTCCACTTT. Its protein product is CASSQDPGMSSYNSPLHF.

In regard to this clone: Other DNA sequences of this sample code for an identical CDR3. The genes are TRBV5-1 and TRBJ2-7; 11 bases agree with TRBD2. Germline CDR1 SGHRS, CDR2 YFSETQ. V was pared by 2 bases and J by 0 bases, with 1 base of the junction left unmatched. The CDR3 extends over 15 amino acids. The CDR3 bases are TGCGCCAGCAGCTTTACTAGCGGGAGCTCCTACGAGCAGTACTTC. Translated: CASSFTSGSSYEQYF. The full variable domain, in which reference TRBV5-1 and TRBJ2-7 provide the parts outside the CDR3, is KAGVTQTPRYLIKTRGQQVTLSCSPISGHRSVSWYQQTPGQGLQFLFEYFSETQRNKGNFPGRFSGRQFSNSRSEMNVSTLELGDSALYLCASSFTSGSSYEQYFGPGTRLTVT.

The chain recombines TRBV19 with TRBJ2-5, with TRBD1 matching over 8 bases. Trimming took 3 bases from V and 2 from J; bases not matched to a gene: 5. The CDR3 sequence is 15 residues long. Germline CDR1 and CDR2: LNHDA and SQIVND (reference sequence). DNA of the CDR3: TGTGCCAGTAGTATTGGGGACAGGCTTCAAGAGACCCAGTACTTC. This translates into CASSIGDRLQETQYF.

The V call is TRBV27, the J call TRBJ2-2; 7 bases fit TRBD1. J was trimmed by 1 base and V by 4 bases; bases with no gene match: 9. Germline V gene sequence: CDR1 MNHEY, CDR2 SMNVEV (reference sequence). CDR3 length equals 17 residues. The CDR3 sequence is CASSSFTRQGNTGELFF. CDR3 DNA: TGTGCCAGCAGTTCCTTTACCCGACAGGGGAACACCGGGGAGCTGTTTTTT.

V usage is TRBV6-8 and J usage is TRBJ2-1, with D perhaps TRBD1 (5 bases). The germline V and J ends were trimmed by 9 bases and 0 bases, with 9 bases remaining between them. Per germline, CDR1 MNHGY and CDR2 SAAAGT. The length of the CDR3 is 13 residues. CDR3 residues: CARNRSSYNEQFF. CDR3 bases: TGTGCCAGGAACAGGAGCTCCTACAATGAGCAGTTCTTC.

About this clone: Within the sample, other DNA sequences also encode this same CDR3. This rearrangement joins TRBV28 to TRBJ1-2; D is undetermined. CDR3 length: 12 residues. Germline-derived CDR1 and CDR2 are MDHEN and SYDVKM. Trimming removed 2 bases at V and 5 bases at J, with 6 bases between. The CDR3: CASSLSGYGYTF. CDR3 DNA sequence: TGTGCCAGCAGTTTAAGCGGGTATGGCTACACCTTC.

The V and J genes are TRBV28 and TRBJ1-5; the D is unclear. The CDR3 covers 16 residues. CDR1 is MDHEN, CDR2 SYDVKM, per germline. The V end lost 3 bases, the J end lost 3 bases, and 15 bases lay between the germline ends. Written as DNA, the CDR3 is TGTGCCAGCAGTTTTCAATCGGGGATTTTCAATCAGCCCCAGCATTTT. It yields the protein CASSFQSGIFNQPQHF.

V gene TRBV28 combines with J gene TRBJ1-2, with 9 bases aligning to TRBD1. The germline V gene has CDR1 MDHEN and CDR2 SYDVKM. Trimming took 7 bases from V and 0 from J; bases not matched to a gene: 6. CDR3 size: 15 residues. This CDR3 reads CASKTTGGTNYGYTF. The CDR3 bases are TGTGCCAGCAAAACGACAGGGGGTACTAACTATGGCTACACCTTC.

The chain joins TRBV7-6 to TRBJ2-1; TRBD2 agrees at 8 bases. From germline, CDR1 is SGHVS and CDR2 FNYEAQ. Unmatched junction bases numbered 6, after V lost 2 bases and J lost 0 bases. CDR3 size: 17 residues. The DNA of the CDR3 is TGTGCCAGCAGCTTATCCCCCAGCGGGAGCTCCTACAATGAGCAGTTCTTC. Its translation: CASSLSPSGSSYNEQFF.

The chain carries TRBV28 and TRBJ2-7; 8 positions match TRBD2. This CDR3 comprises 14 residues. V lost 6 bases to trimming and J lost 0 bases; unmatched junction nucleotides: 4. Germline V gene sequence: CDR1 MDHEN, CDR2 SYDVKM. The CDR3 DNA reads TGTGCCAGCAGGCCAGCGGGAGACTCCTACGAGCAGTACTTC. This encodes CASRPAGDSYEQYF.

The V call is TRBV14, the J call TRBJ1-3; D uncertain. Trimming removed 3 bases from V and 0 bases from J, with 6 bases in between. Germline CDR1 SGHDN, CDR2 FVKESK. The CDR3 sequence is 14 residues long. The CDR3 sequence: CASSQFLSGNTIYF. The CDR3 bases are TGTGCCAGCAGCCAGTTTCTCTCTGGAAACACCATATATTTT.

V usage is TRBV7-2 and J usage is TRBJ2-7; the match to TRBD2 covers 10 bases. The CDR3 totals 15 residues. V trimming: 10 bases; J trimming: 5 bases; junction bases outside the gene matches: 14. Germline CDR1 reads SGHTA; CDR2 reads FQGNSA. CDR3 nucleotide sequence: TGTGCCACCTTACCCGATAGCGGGAGGCCCGACGAGCAGTACTTC. Its protein is CATLPDSGRPDEQYF.

A single count supports this clone. Germline and junction disagree at one end, which may indicate a read error. The CDR3 loop is CASTLQRADNEQFF. As DNA, the CDR3 is TGTGCCAGCACCTTACAGCGGGCCGACAATGAGCAGTTCTTC. This rearrangement joins TRBV7-9 to TRBJ2-1, with D tentatively TRBD2 (6 bases). CDR1 and CDR2 from the germline V gene are SEHNR and FQNEAQ (reference sequence). This CDR3 has 14 residues.

V gene TRBV19 combines with J gene TRBJ2-4, with D perhaps matching TRBD2 (6 bases). Germline CDR1 reads LNHDA; CDR2 reads SQIVND (reference sequence). The V gene lost 1 base and the J gene lost 11 bases, with 18 bases spanning the gap. The CDR3 has 15 amino acids. The CDR3, as DNA: TGTGCCAGTAGTATAGCGGGACCGGGACTGGTTGTTCAGTACTTC. It encodes CASSIAGPGLVVQYF.

A few counts support this clone. J is TRBJ2-1 and V is TRBV6-1; 12 nucleotides agree with TRBD2. CDR3 length: 15 amino acids. The junction had 4 bases not matched to a gene; V was cut back by 3 bases and J by 7 bases. Germline CDR1 is MNHNS and CDR2 is SASEGT. The CDR3 sequence: CASSDLAGGMNEQFF. CDR3 coding DNA: TGTGCCAGCAGTGATCTAGCGGGAGGGATGAATGAGCAGTTCTTC.

The V and J genes are TRBV4-1 and TRBJ1-2; D call uncertain. Germline V gene lookup returns CDR1 MGHRA and CDR2 YSYEKL. Trimming removed 0 bases at V and 8 bases at J, with 16 bases between. The length of the CDR3 is 15 residues. The CDR3 region has the DNA TGCGCCAGCAGCCAAGATCCAGGCTATGCAGAAGGCTACACCTTC. Protein sequence: CASSQDPGYAEGYTF.

The chain employs TRBV19 and TRBJ1-1; possibly TRBD1 for D (6 bases). The CDR3 consists of 14 residues. CDR1 and CDR2 (germline): LNHDA, SQIVND (reference sequence). The ends were cut back, 6 bases at V and 1 base at J, with 12 bases in the middle. CDR3 nucleotides: TGTGCCAGTAGCCAGTCACAGGGGAACACTGAAGCTTTCTTT. Amino acid sequence: CASSQSQGNTEAFF. Supplemented by reference TRBV19 and TRBJ1-1, the full variable domain reads DGGITQSPKYLFRKEGQNVTLSCEQNLNHDAMYWYRQDPGQGLRLIYYSQIVNDFQKGDIAEGYSVSREKKESFPLTVTSAQKNPTAFYLCASSQSQGNTEAFFGQGTRLTVV.

The rearrangement links TRBV9 to TRBJ2-7; 8 bases align to TRBD1. This CDR3 spans 14 amino acids. V lost 1 base to trimming and J lost 6 bases; unmatched junction nucleotides: 6. Germline CDR1 is SGDLS and CDR2 is YYNGEE. This chain's CDR3 is CASSVRGQDTEQYF. CDR3 DNA sequence: TGTGCCAGCAGCGTAAGGGGACAGGATACCGAGCAGTACTTC. Combining the CDR3 with reference TRBV9 and TRBJ2-7 gives the whole variable domain DSGVTQTPKHLITATGQRVTLRCSPRSGDLSVYWYQQSLDQGLQFLIQYYNGEERAKGNILERFSAQQFPDLHSELNLSSLELGDSALYFCASSVRGQDTEQYFGPGTRLTVT.

The V gene is TRBV10-3, the J gene TRBJ2-7; possible D gene TRBD1, 6 bases. Germline V lookup: CDR1 ENHRY, CDR2 SYGVKD. Trimming shortened V by 3 bases and J by 3 bases, and 15 bases separated the two germline ends. There are 15 residues in the CDR3. The CDR3 sequence is CAISEPDRNLYEQYF. The DNA for the CDR3 is TGTGCCATCAGTGAACCCGACAGGAACCTCTACGAGCAGTACTTC.

In nucleotides, the CDR3 is TGTGCCAGCAGCAGTACCGGGGGACAGCCTAGCACAGATACGCAGTATTTT. Encoded protein: CASSSTGGQPSTDTQYF. The chain uses TRBV9 and TRBJ2-3; TRBD1 might be the D (7 bases). Germline assignment: CDR1 SGDLS and CDR2 YYNGEE. V was pared by 4 bases and J by 0 bases, with 18 bases between. The CDR3 consists of 17 residues.

V gene TRBV14 combines with J gene TRBJ1-1, with D unclear. V lost 2 bases to trimming and J lost 7 bases, with 11 bases between them. CDR1 and CDR2 (germline): SGHDN, FVKESK. The CDR3 loop spans 13 amino acids. CDR3 in DNA: TGTGCCAGCAGCCAAAATCAGCGCGGTGAAGCTTTCTTT. This sequence encodes CASSQNQRGEAFF.

The chain combines TRBV3-1 (or the pseudogene TRBV3-2) with TRBJ2-7, with 7 bases lining up with TRBD2. V gave up 6 bases and J gave up 2 bases; unmatched junction bases: 7. CDR3 size: 14 residues. The germline gives CDR1 LGHDT, CDR2 YNNKEL (reference sequence). In DNA form, the CDR3 reads TGTGCCAGCAGGCGGTCTAGCGGAACCTACGAGCAGTACTTC. This encodes CASRRSSGTYEQYF.

This chain joins TRBV3-1 (or the pseudogene TRBV3-2) and TRBJ1-2; 8 bases map to TRBD1. J was trimmed by 6 bases and V by 0 bases; bases with no gene match: 6. CDR1 and CDR2 (germline): LGHDT, YNNKEL (reference sequence). CDR3 size: 15 residues. The CDR3 DNA is TGTGCCAGCAGCCAAGAGAGGACAGGGTATAATGGCTACACCTTC. Translation gives CASSQERTGYNGYTF.

V and J are TRBV28 and TRBJ2-1; TRBD1 agrees at 9 bases. This CDR3 is 17 amino acids long. V shed 3 bases and J 7 bases; nucleotides not matched to a gene: 13. Germline V gene data show CDR1 as MDHEN and CDR2 as SYDVKM. CDR3 nucleotide sequence: TGTGCCAGCAGTTTGGGACAGGGACCAGGTCTGTGGAATGAGCAGTTCTTC. Translating it yields CASSLGQGPGLWNEQFF.